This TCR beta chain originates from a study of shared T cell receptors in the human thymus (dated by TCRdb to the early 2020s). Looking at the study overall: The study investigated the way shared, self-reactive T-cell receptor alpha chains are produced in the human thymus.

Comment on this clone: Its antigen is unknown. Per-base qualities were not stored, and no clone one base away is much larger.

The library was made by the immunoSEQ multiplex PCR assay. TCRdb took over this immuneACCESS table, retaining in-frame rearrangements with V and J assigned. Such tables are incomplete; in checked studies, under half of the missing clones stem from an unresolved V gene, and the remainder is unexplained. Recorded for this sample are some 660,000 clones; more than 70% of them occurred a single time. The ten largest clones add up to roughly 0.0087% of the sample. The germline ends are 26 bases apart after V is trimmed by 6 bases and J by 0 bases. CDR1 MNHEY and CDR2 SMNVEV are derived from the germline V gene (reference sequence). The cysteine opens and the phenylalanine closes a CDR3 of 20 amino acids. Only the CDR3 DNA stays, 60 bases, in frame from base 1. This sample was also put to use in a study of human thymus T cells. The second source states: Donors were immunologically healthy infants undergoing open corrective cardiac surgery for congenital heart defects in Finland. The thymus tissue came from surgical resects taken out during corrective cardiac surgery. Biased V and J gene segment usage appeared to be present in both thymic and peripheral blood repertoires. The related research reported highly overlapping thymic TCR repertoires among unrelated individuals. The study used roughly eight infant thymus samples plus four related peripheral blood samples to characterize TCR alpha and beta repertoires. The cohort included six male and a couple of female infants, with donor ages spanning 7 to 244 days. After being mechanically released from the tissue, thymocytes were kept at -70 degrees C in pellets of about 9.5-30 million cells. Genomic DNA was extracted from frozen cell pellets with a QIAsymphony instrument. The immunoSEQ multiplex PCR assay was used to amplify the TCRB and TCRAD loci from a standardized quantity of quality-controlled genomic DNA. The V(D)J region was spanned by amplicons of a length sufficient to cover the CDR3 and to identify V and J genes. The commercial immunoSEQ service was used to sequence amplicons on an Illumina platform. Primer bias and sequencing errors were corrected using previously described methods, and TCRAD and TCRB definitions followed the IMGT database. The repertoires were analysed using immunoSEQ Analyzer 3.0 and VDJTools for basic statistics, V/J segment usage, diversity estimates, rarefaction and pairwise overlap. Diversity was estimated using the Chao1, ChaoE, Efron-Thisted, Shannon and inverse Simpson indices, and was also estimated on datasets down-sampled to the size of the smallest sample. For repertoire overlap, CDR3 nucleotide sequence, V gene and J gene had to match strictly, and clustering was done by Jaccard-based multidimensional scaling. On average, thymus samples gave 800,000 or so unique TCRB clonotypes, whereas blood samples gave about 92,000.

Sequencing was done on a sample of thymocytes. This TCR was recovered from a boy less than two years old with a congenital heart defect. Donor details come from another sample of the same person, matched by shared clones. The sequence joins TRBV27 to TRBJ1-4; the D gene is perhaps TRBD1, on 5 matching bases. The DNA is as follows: TGTGCCAGCAGCCCAACCAAGAATCTACAGGCCCACCCAACTAATGAAAAACTGTTTTTT. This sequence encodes CASSPTKNLQAHPTNEKLFF.